The source of this T cell receptor beta chain is a study of cytomegalovirus exposure and HLA in healthy donors. Nominally healthy donors were sampled, though unrecorded immune exposures were likely. The PCR ran on 60 Vbeta and 13 Jbeta primers. TCRdb keeps only in-frame clones here, not all; method: immunoSEQ multiplex PCR. The sample has 170,000 or so clones, 80% to 85% seen once. The CDR3 sequence is 11 residues long. V shed 5 bases, J shed 8 bases, and the junction held 2 bases outside the gene matches. Germline values: CDR1 DFQATT, CDR2 SNEGSKA (reference sequence). Findings and limits, study-wide: Most CMV-associated TCR beta chains were later found to appear HLA-restricted. In a later analysis, across HLA loci, associated TCR counts were highest for DRB1, lowest for HLA-C. Cytomegalovirus association was assigned to more than 150 TCR beta chains.

Of note for this clone: Its antigen remains unidentified. This sample also contains other DNA sequences that code for the same CDR3.

The sample comprised PBMCs. The V call is TRBV20-1, the J call TRBJ2-1; 8 nucleotides agree with TRBD1. The receptor was derived from a woman in her twenties or thirties in good health and CMV-seronegative. The CDR3 sequence is CSAGQGYEQFF. The CDR3 DNA is TGCAGTGCTGGACAGGGTTATGAGCAGTTCTTC.